The entry that follows covers one T cell receptor (beta chain) sequence. Its antigen is undetermined. This sample is part of a study of T cells expressing NK-cell markers. Across the whole study: Seven donors tested HCMV-seropositive and one tested seronegative among the eight sequenced. Whole-study findings and limits: Of the CD8+ T cell pool in about 6 donors, about 1.0-8% was accounted for by dominant NKG2C+ clonotypes. Once again these clonotypes came out on top in the CD3+CD56-NKG2C+ fraction of several donors.

There are 14 residues in the CDR3. Germline-derived CDR1 and CDR2 are KGHSH and LQKENI. No DNA is given; TCRdb re-called the 5' RACE reads and lists each CDR3 protein once. The sample totals around 470,000 distinct CDR3 sequences. This TCR was sampled from a woman between 50 and 59 years old in good health. This chain links TRBV18 with TRBJ2-2. Input material: blood T cells: a sorted CD56 or NKG2C T cell subset, CD4+ or CD8+ T cells, or bulk PBMC T cells (not recorded which). The CDR3 region is CASSSGKVTGELFF. Looking up the rest from reference TRBV18 and TRBJ2-2 gives the full variable domain: NAGVMQNPRHLVRRRGQEARLRCSPMKGHSHVYWYRQLPEEGLKFMVYLQKENIIDESGMPKERFSAEFPKEGPSILRIQQVVRGDSAAYFCASSSGKVTGELFFGEGSRLTVL.